One and the same sample provided the 29 T cell receptor beta chains below, sequenced in a study of blood T cells in healthy people across ages (dated by TCRdb to the mid-2010s). Preparation of the library involved 5' RACE. Sequencing took place on an Illumina HiSeq 2500. A second 7 to 11 cycle PCR used a sample-barcoded 5' primer and a J-beta primer mix. TCRdb reprocessed the public reads (quality trimming at Q25 with fastp, clone calling with MiXCR) and kept in-frame beta chains. When rows share a CDR3 protein, they turn into one entry using the most common DNA and genes. This sample holds 590,000 or so distinct CDR3 sequences; 25% to 35% were observed only once. The top ten hold approximately 15% of the sample. The sequenced sample consisted of blood. All receptors derive from an elderly woman in good health.

The J gene is TRBJ2-3, the V gene TRBV3-1; D is possibly TRBD2 (6 bases). With 4 bases removed from V and 5 bases from J, the gap between germline ends came to 16 bases. Germline V lookup: CDR1 LGHDT, CDR2 YNNKEL (reference sequence). CDR3 length: 15 amino acids. CDR3 loop: CASSPAGRRIDTQYF. CDR3 DNA: TGTGCCAGCAGCCCTGCGGGGCGCCGGATAGATACGCAGTATTTT.

This clonotype is termed medium-sized. The chain is built from TRBV12-3 or TRBV12-4 and TRBJ2-7; the match to TRBD1 covers 7 bases. V dropped 2 bases and J dropped 3; count of bases not matched to a gene: 7. The CDR3 runs to 15 residues. As DNA, the CDR3 is TGTGCCAGCAGTTTACGAACAGGGGCAGGCTACGAGCAGTACTTC. Amino acids: CASSLRTGAGYEQYF.

In regard to this clonotype: A much larger clone lies one base from this, so it may be a read error. The V and J genes are TRBV28 and TRBJ2-7; the D gene is possibly TRBD1 (5 bases). Germline assignment: CDR1 MDHEN and CDR2 SYDVKM. This CDR3 has 14 amino acids. The CDR3 loop is CAGSLVGPSYEQYF. The CDR3 DNA is TGTGCCGGCAGTTTAGTGGGGCCCTCCTACGAGCAGTACTTC.

The gene calls are TRBV20-1 and TRBJ1-2; 8 positions match TRBD1. Germline lookup yields CDR1 DFQATT and CDR2 SNEGSKA (reference sequence). The CDR3 is 15 amino acids. The junction had 6 bases not matched to a gene; V was cut back by 1 base and J by 2 bases. CDR3 amino acids: CSARGSRGPNYGYTF. The CDR3 DNA follows: TGCAGTGCTAGAGGCAGCAGGGGGCCAAACTATGGCTACACCTTC.

This clonotype was seen a handful of times. The rearrangement uses TRBV6-6 and TRBJ2-2; TRBD2 matches 10 bases. There are 17 residues in the CDR3. The germline V gene has CDR1 MNHNY and CDR2 SVGAGI (reference sequence). The ends lost 6 bases at V and 0 bases at J; junction bases unmatched: 7. This chain's CDR3 is CASRHSGGAANTGELFF. The CDR3 nucleotides are TGTGCCAGCAGGCACAGCGGGGGGGCCGCGAACACCGGGGAGCTGTTTTTT.

Ten or more counts support this clonotype. The chain links TRBV24-1 to TRBJ2-6; possible D gene TRBD1, 5 bases. CDR3 length equals 14 residues. V was trimmed by 4 bases and J by 3 bases, leaving 6 bases between them. Germline V lookup: CDR1 KGHDR, CDR2 SFDVKD. CDR3 sequence: CATSETGGANVLTF. In nucleotides, the CDR3 is TGTGCCACCAGTGAAACAGGTGGGGCCAACGTCCTGACTTTC.

This chain's CDR3 is CASSLVGGDGYTF. DNA of the CDR3: TGTGCCAGCAGCTTAGTAGGAGGGGACGGCTACACCTTC. The gene calls are TRBV7-9 and TRBJ1-2, with D possibly TRBD1 on 5 matching bases. This CDR3 comprises 13 residues. The germline gives CDR1 SEHNR, CDR2 FQNEAQ (reference sequence). Trimming cost V 1 base and J 8 bases, with 11 bases left between them.

The sample holds many counts of this clonotype. This CDR3 is CATSDPSGRSNSPLHF. In DNA, the CDR3 is TGTGCCACCAGTGACCCGTCGGGGAGGTCTAATTCACCCCTCCACTTT. V usage is TRBV24-1 and J usage is TRBJ1-6; D ambiguous. Germline CDR1 reads KGHDR; CDR2 reads SFDVKD. The CDR3 sequence is 16 residues long. Between the trimmed V and J ends, which lost 4 bases and 6 bases, there was a span of 15 bases.

This clonotype was counted once. The chain employs TRBV7-2 and TRBJ2-5; 12 positions agree with TRBD2. V lost 3 bases, J lost 2 bases, and 4 bases stayed unmatched. CDR3 size: 16 residues. The germline CDR1 and CDR2 sequences are SGHTA and FQGNSA. The CDR3 protein is CASSLTSGGPQETQYF. In nucleotides, the CDR3 is TGTGCCAGCAGCTTGACTAGCGGGGGCCCACAAGAGACCCAGTACTTC.

The chain employs TRBV5-6 and TRBJ1-6, with TRBD1 identical over 8 bases. J was trimmed by 9 bases and V by 5 bases; bases with no gene match: 7. Germline values: CDR1 SGHDT, CDR2 YYEEEE. The length of the CDR3 is 14 residues. CDR3 amino acids: CASSSRDRSSPLHF. The CDR3 region has the DNA TGTGCCAGCAGTTCCCGGGACAGGTCTTCACCCCTCCACTTT.

Notes on this clonotype: This may stem from a read error, because a much larger clone lies one nucleotide away. DNA of the CDR3: TGCGCCAGCAGCCCGGCCGCGGGGGTTATAATAAATGAGCAGTACTTC. It translates to CASSPAAGVIINEQYF. The chain has TRBV5-1 and TRBJ2-7; 7 bases map to TRBD2. Germline CDR1 and CDR2: SGHRS and YFSETQ. The CDR3 consists of 16 residues. V lost 4 bases and J lost 7; bases outside the gene matches: 17. The full variable domain, in which reference TRBV5-1 and TRBJ2-7 provide the parts outside the CDR3, is KAGVTQTPRYLIKTRGQQVTLSCSPISGHRSVSWYQQTPGQGLQFLFEYFSETQRNKGNFPGRFSGRQFSNSRSEMNVSTLELGDSALYLCASSPAAGVIINEQYFGPGTRLTVT.

This clonotype occurred a few times. The rearrangement links TRBV19 to TRBJ2-3; TRBD2 is a possible D gene (5 bases). CDR3 length: 14 amino acids. The V and J ends lost 3 bases and 6 bases respectively, with 13 bases between them. Germline CDR1 is LNHDA and CDR2 is SQIVND (reference sequence). The CDR3 coding sequence is TGTGCCAGTAGTATTAACGGACGGGGTGATACGCAGTATTTT. Translated: CASSINGRGDTQYF.

There are many counts of this clonotype. CDR3 in amino acids: CASSLYTGGFETQYF. DNA of the CDR3: TGTGCCAGCAGCTTATACACAGGGGGCTTTGAGACCCAGTACTTC. The V gene is TRBV7-2, the J gene TRBJ2-5; 9 nucleotides line up with TRBD1. The V segment lost 2 bases and the J segment 5 bases; nucleotides outside the gene matches: 6. Germline loops: CDR1 SGHTA, CDR2 FQGNSA. This CDR3 is built from 15 residues.

The chain has TRBV5-1 and TRBJ2-1; D might be TRBD2 (6 bases). The J call could be wrong; TRBJ2-7 is a better fit for the DNA end. CDR3 length: 17 residues. Per the germline V gene, CDR1 is SGHRS and CDR2 is YFSETQ. The CDR3 bases are TGCGCCAGCAGCTACAAGAGCGGGTATCTTACCTACAATGAGCAGTACTTC. As protein: CASSYKSGYLTYNEQYF.

In this sample, this clonotype turned up a few times. The genes are TRBV9 and TRBJ2-7, with a tentative D call TRBD2 (5 bases). There are 14 residues in the CDR3. Germline loops: CDR1 SGDLS, CDR2 YYNGEE. Trimming left V 0 bases short and J 5 bases short, with 12 bases between. The CDR3, as DNA: TGTGCCAGCAGCGTAGGTGTCGGACTCCACGAGCAGTACTTC. This translates into CASSVGVGLHEQYF. The whole variable domain, filled in from reference TRBV9 and TRBJ2-7, reads DSGVTQTPKHLITATGQRVTLRCSPRSGDLSVYWYQQSLDQGLQFLIQYYNGEERAKGNILERFSAQQFPDLHSELNLSSLELGDSALYFCASSVGVGLHEQYFGPGTRLTVT.

This clonotype was detected only a few times. The chain carries TRBV2 and TRBJ2-6; 8 bases fit TRBD2. CDR1 and CDR2 (germline): SNHLY, FYNNEI. Losses at the gene ends were 6 bases for V and 2 bases for J; bases not matched to a gene: 3. This CDR3 comprises 15 residues. The chain's CDR3 is CASSGGATGANVLTF. DNA of the CDR3: TGTGCCAGCAGCGGGGGGGCTACTGGGGCCAACGTCCTGACTTTC.

This chain links TRBV7-3 with TRBJ2-5; TRBD1 might be the D (6 bases). The J call may be faulty, since TRBJ2-7 better matches the DNA end. CDR3 length: 14 residues. CDR1 and CDR2 (germline): SGHTA, FQGTGA. CDR3 sequence: CASSLRGSKDEQYF. CDR3 DNA sequence: TGTGCCAGCAGCTTGAGGGGGTCAAAAGACGAGCAGTACTTC.

This clonotype was detected a few times. The genes are TRBV7-9 and TRBJ1-5, with D perhaps matching TRBD1 (5 bases). The CDR3 has 16 residues. Trimming cost V 0 bases and J 2 bases, with 11 bases left between them. Per the germline V gene, CDR1 is SEHNR and CDR2 is FQNEAQ (reference sequence). As DNA, the CDR3 is TGTGCCAGCAGCTTAGCTGGACATGGAGGCAATCAGCCCCAGCATTTT. Translating gives CASSLAGHGGNQPQHF.

This rearrangement joins TRBV19 to TRBJ2-1; D perhaps matches TRBD1 (6 bases). The DNA end is a closer match to TRBJ2-7, so the J assignment may be wrong. The CDR3 spans 17 residues. The germline V gene encodes CDR1 LNHDA and CDR2 SQIVND (reference sequence). DNA for the CDR3: TGTGCCAGTAGCCGGGACCGGACAGAGGGCTCCTACAATGAGCAGTACTTC. Translation gives CASSRDRTEGSYNEQYF.

The chain carries TRBV11-2 and TRBJ2-3, with D possibly matching TRBD1 (6 bases). Germline-derived CDR1 and CDR2 are SGHAT and FQNNGV. This CDR3 is 17 amino acids long. Trimming took 3 bases from V and 4 from J, leaving 20 bases between them. The CDR3 nucleotides are TGTGCCAGCAGCTTTCCCCAGGGGCGAGCTCGCGCAGATACGCAGTATTTT. It codes for CASSFPQGRARADTQYF. The full variable domain, completed using reference TRBV11-2 and TRBJ2-3, is EAGVAQSPRYKIIEKRQSVAFWCNPISGHATLYWYQQILGQGPKLLIQFQNNGVVDDSQLPKDRFSAERLKGVDSTLKIQPAKLEDSAVYLCASSFPQGRARADTQYFGPGTRLTVL.

This clonotype was picked up many times. The chain carries TRBV20-1 and TRBJ2-4; D gene unclear. V lost 3 bases and J 1 base, leaving 10 bases between the germline ends. The germline CDR1 and CDR2 sequences are DFQATT and SNEGSKA (reference sequence). The CDR3 consists of 14 residues. The CDR3 sequence is CSASYGSAKNIQYF. In nucleotides, the CDR3 is TGCAGTGCTAGTTATGGTTCGGCCAAAAACATTCAGTACTTC.

Notes on this clonotype: Since a much larger clone is just one base distant, this may be a read error. The chain combines TRBV2 with TRBJ1-2; D unclear. V was clipped by 6 bases and J by 8 bases, with 19 bases between them. The CDR3 contains 14 residues. Germline V gene data show CDR1 as SNHLY and CDR2 as FYNNEI. In DNA, the CDR3 is TGTGCCAGCAGGGACGGTTTTAGAGGTTGGGGCTACACCTTC. Protein: CASRDGFRGWGYTF.

In its sample, this clonotype was seen a few times. The CDR3 protein is CASSNTQELFF. The CDR3 DNA sequence: TGTGCCAGCAGTAACACCCAGGAGCTGTTTTTT. This chain joins TRBV25-1 and TRBJ2-2, with unresolved D. The CDR3 has 11 residues. V lost 5 bases and J lost 10, with 8 bases in between. Germline lookup yields CDR1 MGHDK and CDR2 SYGVNS.

A remark on this clonotype: Mismatch with germline at one junction end may stem from a read error. The chain links TRBV20-1 to TRBJ1-3; 9 bases match TRBD1. The CDR3 is 14 residues long. CDR1 and CDR2 from the germline V gene are DFQATT and SNEGSKA (reference sequence). The chain's CDR3 is CSAPGQGEGSTIYF. The CDR3, as DNA: TGCAGTGCCCCGGGACAGGGAGAAGGAAGCACCATATATTTT.

The V gene is TRBV5-1, the J gene TRBJ2-3; D assignment may be TRBD1 or TRBD2 (5 bases each). Trimming pared 2 bases from V and 0 bases from J, leaving 16 bases between. Germline V lookup: CDR1 SGHRS, CDR2 YFSETQ. The CDR3 loop spans 17 amino acids. The CDR3, as DNA: TGCGCCAGCAGCTTTGGTGGGACGACGACTAGCACAGATACGCAGTATTTT. Protein product: CASSFGGTTTSTDTQYF.

This CDR3 is CASSYPRGTLNTEAFF. The CDR3 DNA sequence: TGCGCCAGCAGCTATCCGAGGGGGACATTGAACACTGAAGCTTTCTTT. The chain has TRBV5-1 and TRBJ1-1, with D possibly being TRBD1 (6 bases). CDR1 is SGHRS and CDR2 is YFSETQ in the germline V gene. The length of the CDR3 is 16 residues. The V end lost 3 bases, the J end lost 0 bases, and 15 bases lay between the germline ends. Full variable domain (outside the CDR3, taken from reference TRBV5-1 and TRBJ1-1): KAGVTQTPRYLIKTRGQQVTLSCSPISGHRSVSWYQQTPGQGLQFLFEYFSETQRNKGNFPGRFSGRQFSNSRSEMNVSTLELGDSALYLCASSYPRGTLNTEAFFGQGTRLTVV.

In this sample, this clonotype turned up a few times. This clone may be a read error of a much larger clone one base away. V gene TRBV9 combines with J gene TRBJ2-1; D perhaps matches TRBD1 (5 bases). The CDR3 covers 12 residues. V lost 0 bases to trimming and J lost 9 bases, with 7 bases between them. Germline V lookup: CDR1 SGDLS, CDR2 YYNGEE. In DNA form, the CDR3 reads TGTGCCAGCAGCGTAGCTGGGGCTGAGCAGTTCTTC. The encoded protein is CASSVAGAEQFF.

This clonotype was recorded many times. The chain recombines TRBV7-2 with TRBJ1-2; a possible D gene is TRBD1 (5 bases). Germline V gives CDR1 SGHTA, CDR2 FQGNSA. The CDR3 covers 14 residues. V lost 5 bases, J lost 0 bases, and 10 bases lay in between. The CDR3 loop is CASSTRDSNYGYTF. For the CDR3, the DNA is TGTGCCAGCAGCACCCGGGACTCTAACTATGGCTACACCTTC.

This clonotype was seen a few times. The V and J genes are TRBV9 and TRBJ1-1, with TRBD1 matching 10 bases. J was trimmed by 7 bases and V by 0 bases; bases with no gene match: 6. Germline V CDR1 and CDR2: SGDLS, YYNGEE. The CDR3 is 15 amino acids. DNA for the CDR3: TGTGCCAGCAGCGTAGAGGGACAGGGGAGCCATGAAGCTTTCTTT. It specifies CASSVEGQGSHEAFF.